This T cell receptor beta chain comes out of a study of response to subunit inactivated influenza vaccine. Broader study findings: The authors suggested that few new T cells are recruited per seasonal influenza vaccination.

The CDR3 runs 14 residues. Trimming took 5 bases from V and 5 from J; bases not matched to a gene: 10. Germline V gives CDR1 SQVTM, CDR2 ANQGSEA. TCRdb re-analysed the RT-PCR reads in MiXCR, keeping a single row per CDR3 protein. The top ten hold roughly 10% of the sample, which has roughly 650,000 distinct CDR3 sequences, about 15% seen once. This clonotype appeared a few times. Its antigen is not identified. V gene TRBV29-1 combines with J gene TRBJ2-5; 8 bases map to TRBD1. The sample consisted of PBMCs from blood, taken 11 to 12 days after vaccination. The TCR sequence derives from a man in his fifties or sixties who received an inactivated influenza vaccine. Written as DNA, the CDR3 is TGCAGCGTTTACGGGACAGGAGTTGAGGAGACCCAGTACTTC. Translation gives CSVYGTGVEETQYF. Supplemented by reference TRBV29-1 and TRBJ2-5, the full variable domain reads SAVISQKPSRDICQRGTSLTIQCQVDSQVTMMFWYRQQPGQSLTLIATANQGSEATYESGFVIDKFPISRPNLTFSTLTVSNMSPEDSSIYLCSVYGTGVEETQYFGPGTRLLVL.